This TCR gamma chain stems from a study of gamma-delta chains in newborns, infants, children. Study information: Polyclonal expansion of innate γδ T cells after birth follows microbial exposure.

Germline lookup yields CDR1 GITISATS and CDR2 ISYDGTV (reference sequence). CDR3 length equals 18 residues. TCRdb re-called the reads through CATT. Among approximately 860 gamma-chain clones listed, 30% to 40% were seen once. On this clone itself: A read error may produce the germline difference seen at one junction end.

This TCR came from a child who was a newborn, infant or young child, either healthy, febrile or measles-vaccinated (not recorded which). Specimen: blood. V and J are TRGV9 and TRGJP. As TCRdb names no J gene, one was assigned here on the basis of a DNA match to germline. In nucleotides, the CDR3 is TGTGCCTTGCGGGAGGTGCAGTCGGAAGAGTTGGGCAAAAAAATCAAGGTATTT. Amino acids: CALREVQSEELGKKIKVF.